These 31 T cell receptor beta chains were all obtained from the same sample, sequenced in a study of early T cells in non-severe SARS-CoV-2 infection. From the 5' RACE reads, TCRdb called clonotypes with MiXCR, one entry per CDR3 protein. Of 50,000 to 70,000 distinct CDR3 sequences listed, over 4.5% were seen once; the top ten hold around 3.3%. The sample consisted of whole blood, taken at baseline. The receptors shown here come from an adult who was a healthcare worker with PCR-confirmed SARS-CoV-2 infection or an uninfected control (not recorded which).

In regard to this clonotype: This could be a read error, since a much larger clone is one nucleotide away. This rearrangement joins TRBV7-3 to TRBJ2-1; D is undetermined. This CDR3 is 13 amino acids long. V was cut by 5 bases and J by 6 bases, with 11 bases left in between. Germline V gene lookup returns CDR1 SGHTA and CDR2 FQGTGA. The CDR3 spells CASSIGSPNEQFF. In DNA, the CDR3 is TGTGCCAGCAGCATCGGGTCACCCAATGAGCAGTTCTTC.

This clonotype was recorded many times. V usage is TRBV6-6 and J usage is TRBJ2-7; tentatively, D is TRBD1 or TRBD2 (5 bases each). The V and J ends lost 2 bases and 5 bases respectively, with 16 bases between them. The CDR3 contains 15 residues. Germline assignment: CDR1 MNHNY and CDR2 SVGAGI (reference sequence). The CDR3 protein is CASSYRLGREHEQYF. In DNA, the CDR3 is TGTGCCAGCAGTTACAGGTTAGGCAGGGAGCACGAGCAGTACTTC.

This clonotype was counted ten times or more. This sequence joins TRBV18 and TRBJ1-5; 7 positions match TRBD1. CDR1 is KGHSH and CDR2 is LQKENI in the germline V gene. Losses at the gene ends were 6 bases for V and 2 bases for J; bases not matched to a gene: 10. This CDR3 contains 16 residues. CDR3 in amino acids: CASSLIQGKGNQPQHF. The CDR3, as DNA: TGTGCCAGCTCTCTTATACAGGGGAAGGGCAATCAGCCCCAGCATTTT.

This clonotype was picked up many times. CDR3 DNA: TGCGCCAGCACCGAGCTAGCGGGAGATGCCAATGAGCAGTTCTTC. Translation gives CASTELAGDANEQFF. The chain recombines TRBV5-1 with TRBJ2-1, with 10 nucleotides matching TRBD2. CDR3 length: 15 amino acids. From germline, CDR1 is SGHRS and CDR2 YFSETQ. With 6 bases clipped from V and 6 bases from J, the junction kept 9 bases outside the gene matches.

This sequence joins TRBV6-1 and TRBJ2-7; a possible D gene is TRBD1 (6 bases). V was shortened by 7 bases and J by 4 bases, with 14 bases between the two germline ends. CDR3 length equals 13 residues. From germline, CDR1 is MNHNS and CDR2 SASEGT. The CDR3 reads CASKGGWGYEQYF. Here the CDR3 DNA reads TGTGCCAGCAAAGGGGGATGGGGGTACGAGCAGTACTTC.

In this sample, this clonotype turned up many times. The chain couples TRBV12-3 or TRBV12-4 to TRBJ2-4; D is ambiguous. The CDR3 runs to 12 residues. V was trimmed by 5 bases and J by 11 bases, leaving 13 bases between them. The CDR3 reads CASSPDQAVQYF. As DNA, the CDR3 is TGTGCCAGCAGTCCGGACCAGGCGGTTCAGTACTTC.

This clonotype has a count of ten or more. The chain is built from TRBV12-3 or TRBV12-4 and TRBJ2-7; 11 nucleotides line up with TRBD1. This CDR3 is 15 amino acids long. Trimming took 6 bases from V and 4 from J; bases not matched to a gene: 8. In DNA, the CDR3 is TGTGCCAGCAGCCCCGGACAGGGGGCTACGTACGAGCAGTACTTC. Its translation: CASSPGQGATYEQYF.

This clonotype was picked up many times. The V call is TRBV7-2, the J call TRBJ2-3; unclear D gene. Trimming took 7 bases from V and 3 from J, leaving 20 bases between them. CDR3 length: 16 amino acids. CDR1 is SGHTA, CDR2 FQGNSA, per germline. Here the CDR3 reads CASTLRGVPTTDTQYF. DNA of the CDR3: TGTGCCAGCACCCTAAGAGGAGTCCCAACTACAGATACGCAGTATTTT.

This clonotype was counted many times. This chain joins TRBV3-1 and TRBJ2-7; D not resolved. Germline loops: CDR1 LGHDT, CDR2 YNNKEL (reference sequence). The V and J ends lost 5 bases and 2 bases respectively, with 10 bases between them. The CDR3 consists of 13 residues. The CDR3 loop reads CASSAPEAYEQYF. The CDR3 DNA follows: TGTGCCAGCAGCGCTCCTGAGGCCTACGAGCAGTACTTC.

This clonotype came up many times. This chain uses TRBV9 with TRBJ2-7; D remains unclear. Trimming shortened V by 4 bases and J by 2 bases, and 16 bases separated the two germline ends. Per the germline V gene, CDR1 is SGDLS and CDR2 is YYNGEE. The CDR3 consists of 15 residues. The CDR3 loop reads CASSFKRDNTYEQYF. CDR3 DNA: TGTGCCAGCAGCTTCAAGAGAGACAATACCTACGAGCAGTACTTC.

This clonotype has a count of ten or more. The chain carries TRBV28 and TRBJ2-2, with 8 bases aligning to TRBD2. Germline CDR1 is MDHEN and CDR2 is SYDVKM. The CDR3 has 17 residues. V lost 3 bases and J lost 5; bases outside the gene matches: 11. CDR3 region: CASSFGREVPGTGELFF. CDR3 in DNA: TGTGCCAGCAGTTTCGGGCGGGAGGTCCCCGGGACCGGGGAGCTGTTTTTT.

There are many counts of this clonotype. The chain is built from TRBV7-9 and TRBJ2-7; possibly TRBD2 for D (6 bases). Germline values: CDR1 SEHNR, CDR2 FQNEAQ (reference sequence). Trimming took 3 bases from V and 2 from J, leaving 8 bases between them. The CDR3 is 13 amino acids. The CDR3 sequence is CASSFGGTYEQYF. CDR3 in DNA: TGTGCCAGCAGCTTCGGGGGAACCTACGAGCAGTACTTC.

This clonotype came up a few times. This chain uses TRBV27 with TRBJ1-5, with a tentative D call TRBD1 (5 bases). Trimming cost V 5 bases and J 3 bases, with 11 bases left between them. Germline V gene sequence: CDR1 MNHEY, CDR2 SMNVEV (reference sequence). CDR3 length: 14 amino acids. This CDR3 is CASSQGYDNQPQHF. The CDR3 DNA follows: TGTGCCAGCAGTCAGGGTTATGACAATCAGCCCCAGCATTTT.

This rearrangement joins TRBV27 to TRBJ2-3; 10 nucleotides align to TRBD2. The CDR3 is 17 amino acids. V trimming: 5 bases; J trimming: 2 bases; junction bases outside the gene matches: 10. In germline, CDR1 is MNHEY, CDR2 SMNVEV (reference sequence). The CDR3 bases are TGTGCCAGCAGTCACACGTCACTAGCGGGAACCACAGATACGCAGTATTTT. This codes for CASSHTSLAGTTDTQYF.

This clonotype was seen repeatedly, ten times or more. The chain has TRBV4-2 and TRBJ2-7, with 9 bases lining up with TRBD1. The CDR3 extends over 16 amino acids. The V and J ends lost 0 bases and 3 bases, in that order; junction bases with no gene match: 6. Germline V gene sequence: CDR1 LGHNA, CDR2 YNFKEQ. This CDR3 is CASSQEVGQGYYEQYF. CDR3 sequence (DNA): TGTGCCAGCAGCCAAGAGGTAGGACAGGGGTACTACGAGCAGTACTTC.

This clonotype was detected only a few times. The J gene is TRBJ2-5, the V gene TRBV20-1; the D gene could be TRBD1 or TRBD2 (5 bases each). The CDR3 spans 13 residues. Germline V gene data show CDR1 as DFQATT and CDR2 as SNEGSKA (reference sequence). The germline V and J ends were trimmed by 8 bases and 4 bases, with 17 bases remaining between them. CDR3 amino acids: CSYPLGAVETQYF. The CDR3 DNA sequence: TGCAGTTATCCACTCGGGGCCGTAGAGACCCAGTACTTC.

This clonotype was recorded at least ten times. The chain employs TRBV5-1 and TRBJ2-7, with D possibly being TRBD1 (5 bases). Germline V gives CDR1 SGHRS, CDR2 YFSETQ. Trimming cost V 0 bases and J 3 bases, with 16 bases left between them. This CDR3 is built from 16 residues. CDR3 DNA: TGCGCCAGCAGCTTGGAGGGGTGGCAGGAATACTACGAGCAGTACTTC. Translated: CASSLEGWQEYYEQYF. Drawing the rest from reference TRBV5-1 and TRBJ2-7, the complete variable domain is KAGVTQTPRYLIKTRGQQVTLSCSPISGHRSVSWYQQTPGQGLQFLFEYFSETQRNKGNFPGRFSGRQFSNSRSEMNVSTLELGDSALYLCASSLEGWQEYYEQYFGPGTRLTVT.

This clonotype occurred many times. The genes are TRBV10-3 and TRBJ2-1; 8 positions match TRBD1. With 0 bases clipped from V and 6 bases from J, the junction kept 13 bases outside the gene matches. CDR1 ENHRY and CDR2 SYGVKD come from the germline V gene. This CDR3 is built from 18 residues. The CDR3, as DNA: TGTGCCATCAGTGAGTCCGGGTCTAGGCAGGGGGCCTTCAATGAGCAGTTCTTC. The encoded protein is CAISESGSRQGAFNEQFF.

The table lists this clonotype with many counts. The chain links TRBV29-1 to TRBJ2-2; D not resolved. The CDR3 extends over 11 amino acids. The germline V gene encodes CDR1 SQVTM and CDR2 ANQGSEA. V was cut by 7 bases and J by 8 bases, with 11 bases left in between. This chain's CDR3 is CSARVEGELFF. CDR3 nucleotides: TGCAGCGCTAGGGTAGAAGGGGAGCTGTTTTTT.

CDR3 DNA sequence: TGTGCCAGCCTATTGGCGGGGCCCACCTACAATGAGCAGTTCTTC. Translating it yields CASLLAGPTYNEQFF. V is TRBV12-3 or TRBV12-4 and J is TRBJ2-1; perhaps TRBD2 as D (6 bases). This CDR3 is 15 amino acids long. The germline V and J ends were trimmed by 8 bases and 2 bases, with 16 bases remaining between them.

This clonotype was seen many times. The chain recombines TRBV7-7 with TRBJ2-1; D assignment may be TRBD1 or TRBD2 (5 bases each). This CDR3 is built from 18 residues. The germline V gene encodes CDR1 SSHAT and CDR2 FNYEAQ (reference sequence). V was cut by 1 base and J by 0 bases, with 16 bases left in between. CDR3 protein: CASSLVPRVEGSYNEQFF. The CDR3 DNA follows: TGTGCCAGCAGCTTAGTTCCCAGGGTAGAGGGCTCCTACAATGAGCAGTTCTTC.

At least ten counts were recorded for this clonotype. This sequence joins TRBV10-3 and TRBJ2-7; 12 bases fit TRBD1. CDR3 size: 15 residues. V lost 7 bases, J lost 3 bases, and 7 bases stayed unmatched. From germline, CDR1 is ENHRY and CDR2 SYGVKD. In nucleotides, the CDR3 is TGTGCCATCAACCCCGGGACAGGGGGCGGCTACGAGCAGTACTTC. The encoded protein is CAINPGTGGGYEQYF.

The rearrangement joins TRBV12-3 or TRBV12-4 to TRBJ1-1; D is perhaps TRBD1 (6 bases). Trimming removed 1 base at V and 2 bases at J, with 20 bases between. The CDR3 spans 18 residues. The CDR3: CASSLDLFGTHLNTEAFF. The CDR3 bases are TGTGCCAGCAGTTTAGACCTCTTTGGGACACATCTAAACACTGAAGCTTTCTTT.

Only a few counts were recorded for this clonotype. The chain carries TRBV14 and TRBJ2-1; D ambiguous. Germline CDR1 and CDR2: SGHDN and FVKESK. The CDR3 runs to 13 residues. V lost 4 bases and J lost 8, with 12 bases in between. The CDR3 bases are TGTGCCAGCAGCCGCTGGGTCAGCGATGAGCAGTTCTTC. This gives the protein CASSRWVSDEQFF.

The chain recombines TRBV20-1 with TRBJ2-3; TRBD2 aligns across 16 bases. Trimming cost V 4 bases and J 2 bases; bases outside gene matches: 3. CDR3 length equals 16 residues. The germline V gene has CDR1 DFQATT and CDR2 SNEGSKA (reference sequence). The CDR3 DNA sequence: TGCAGTGCTAAGGGACTAGCGGGAGGGGCCACAGATACGCAGTATTTT. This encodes CSAKGLAGGATDTQYF.

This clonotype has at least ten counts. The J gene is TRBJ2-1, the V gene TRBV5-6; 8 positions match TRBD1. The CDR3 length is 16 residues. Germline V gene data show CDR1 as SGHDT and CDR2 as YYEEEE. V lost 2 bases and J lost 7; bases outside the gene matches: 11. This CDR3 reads CASSFPGGSVRNEQFF. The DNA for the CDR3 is TGTGCCAGCAGCTTCCCAGGGGGCTCCGTGAGAAATGAGCAGTTCTTC.

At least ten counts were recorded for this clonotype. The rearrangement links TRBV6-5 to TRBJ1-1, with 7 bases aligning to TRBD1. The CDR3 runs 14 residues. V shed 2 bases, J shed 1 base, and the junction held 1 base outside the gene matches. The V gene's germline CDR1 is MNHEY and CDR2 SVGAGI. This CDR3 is CASSYGQANTEAFF. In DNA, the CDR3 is TGTGCCAGCAGTTACGGACAGGCGAACACTGAAGCTTTCTTT.

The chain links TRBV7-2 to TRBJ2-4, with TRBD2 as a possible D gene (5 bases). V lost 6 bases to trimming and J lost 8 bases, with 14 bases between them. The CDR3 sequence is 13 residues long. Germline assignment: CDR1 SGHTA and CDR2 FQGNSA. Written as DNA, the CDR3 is TGTGCCAGCAGTCCAAGACTGGGAGACATTCAGTACTTC. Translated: CASSPRLGDIQYF.

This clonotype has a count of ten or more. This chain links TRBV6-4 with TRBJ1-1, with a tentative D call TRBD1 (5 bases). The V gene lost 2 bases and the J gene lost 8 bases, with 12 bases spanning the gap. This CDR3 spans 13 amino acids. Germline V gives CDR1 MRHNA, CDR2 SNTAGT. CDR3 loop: CASSDQGLTEAFF. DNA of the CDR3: TGTGCCAGCAGTGACCAGGGCTTGACCGAAGCTTTCTTT.

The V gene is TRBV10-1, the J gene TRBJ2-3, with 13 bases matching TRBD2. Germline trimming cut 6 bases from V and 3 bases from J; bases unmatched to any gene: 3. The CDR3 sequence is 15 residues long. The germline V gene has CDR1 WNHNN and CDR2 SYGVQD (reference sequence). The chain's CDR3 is CASSMGLAGTDTQYF. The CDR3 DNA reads TGCGCCAGCAGCATGGGACTAGCGGGAACAGATACGCAGTATTTT.

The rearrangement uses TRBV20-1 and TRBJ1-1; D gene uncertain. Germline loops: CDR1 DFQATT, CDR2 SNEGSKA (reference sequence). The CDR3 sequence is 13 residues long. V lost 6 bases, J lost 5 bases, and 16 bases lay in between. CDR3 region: CSAFLPRSTEAFF. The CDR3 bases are TGCAGTGCCTTTCTTCCTAGGAGTACTGAAGCTTTCTTT.